Detailed here is one T cell receptor (beta chain). This entry belongs to a study of T cell changes during pregnancy in multiple sclerosis. Profiled with immunoSEQ multiplex PCR; TCRdb holds only in-frame clones, not every one. Of under 65,000 clones in the sample, around 90% were seen once. Trimming stripped 10 bases from V and 0 bases from J, with 16 bases between. The CDR3 is 15 amino acids. Germline V gene data show CDR1 as LNHDA and CDR2 as SQIVND (reference sequence). V is TRBV19 and J is TRBJ2-1; D may be TRBD1 (6 bases). This sample comprised CD4+ T cells from peripheral blood mononuclear cells, obtained after pregnancy. The TCR sequence derives from a female donor in good health, enrolled as a control in a pregnancy study. The CDR3 loop is CATRVDRSSYNEQFF. DNA for the CDR3: TGTGCCACTCGGGTAGACAGGAGCTCCTACAATGAGCAGTTCTTC.